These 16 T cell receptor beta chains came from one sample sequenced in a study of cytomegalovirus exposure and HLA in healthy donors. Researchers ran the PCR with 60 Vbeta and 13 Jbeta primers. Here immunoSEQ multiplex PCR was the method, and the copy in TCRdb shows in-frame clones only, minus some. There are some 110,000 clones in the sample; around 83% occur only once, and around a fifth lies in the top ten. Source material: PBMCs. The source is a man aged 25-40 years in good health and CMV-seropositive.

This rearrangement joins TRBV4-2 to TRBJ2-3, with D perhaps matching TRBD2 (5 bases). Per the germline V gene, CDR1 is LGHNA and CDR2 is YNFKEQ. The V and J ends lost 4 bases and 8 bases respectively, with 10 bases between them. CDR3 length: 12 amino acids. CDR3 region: CASSPGIGTQYF. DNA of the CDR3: TGTGCCAGCAGCCCGGGGATCGGTACGCAGTATTTT.

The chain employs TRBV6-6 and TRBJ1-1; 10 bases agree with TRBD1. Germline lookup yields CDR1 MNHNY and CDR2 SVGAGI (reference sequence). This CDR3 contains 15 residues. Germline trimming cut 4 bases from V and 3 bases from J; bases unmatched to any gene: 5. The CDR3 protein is CASSFGTGVDTEAFF. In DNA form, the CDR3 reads TGTGCCAGCAGTTTTGGGACAGGGGTGGACACTGAAGCTTTCTTT.

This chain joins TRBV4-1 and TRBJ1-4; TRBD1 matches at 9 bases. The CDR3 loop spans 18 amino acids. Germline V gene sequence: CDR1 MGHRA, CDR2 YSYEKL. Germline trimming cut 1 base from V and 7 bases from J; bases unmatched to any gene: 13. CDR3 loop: CASSQGDRGQGVSEKLFF. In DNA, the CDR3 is TGCGCCAGCAGCCAAGGCGATCGGGGACAGGGTGTGAGTGAAAAACTGTTTTTT.

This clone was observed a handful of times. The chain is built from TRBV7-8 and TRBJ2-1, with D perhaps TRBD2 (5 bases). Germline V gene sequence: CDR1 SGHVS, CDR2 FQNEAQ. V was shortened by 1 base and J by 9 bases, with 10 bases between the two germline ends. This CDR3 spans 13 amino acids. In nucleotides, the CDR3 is TGTGCCAGCAGCTTAGGACTCGGGGTTGAGCAGTTCTTC. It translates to CASSLGLGVEQFF.

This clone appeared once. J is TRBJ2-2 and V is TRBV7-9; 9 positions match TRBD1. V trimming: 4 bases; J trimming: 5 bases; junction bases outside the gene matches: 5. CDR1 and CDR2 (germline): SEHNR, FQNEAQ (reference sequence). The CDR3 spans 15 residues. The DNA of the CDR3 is TGTGCCAGCAGCTCCGGACAGGGGAGAACCGGGGAGCTGTTTTTT. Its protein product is CASSSGQGRTGELFF. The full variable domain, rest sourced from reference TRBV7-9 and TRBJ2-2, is DTGVSQNPRHKITKRGQNVTFRCDPISEHNRLYWYRQTLGQGPEFLTYFQNEAQLEKSRLLSDRFSAERPKGSFSTLEIQRTEQGDSAMYLCASSSGQGRTGELFFGEGSRLTVL.

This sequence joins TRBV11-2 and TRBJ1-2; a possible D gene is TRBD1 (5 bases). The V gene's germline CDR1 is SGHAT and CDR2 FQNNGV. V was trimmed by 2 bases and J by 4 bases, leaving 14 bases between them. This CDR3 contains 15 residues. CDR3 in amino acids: CASSLSRQGSYGYTF. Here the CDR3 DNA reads TGTGCCAGCAGCTTATCGCGGCAGGGATCCTATGGCTACACCTTC.

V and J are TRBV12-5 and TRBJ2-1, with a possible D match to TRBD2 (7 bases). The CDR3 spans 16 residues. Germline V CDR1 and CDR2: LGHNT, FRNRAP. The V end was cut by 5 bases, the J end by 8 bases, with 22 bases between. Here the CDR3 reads CASGRGTTLRGDEQFF. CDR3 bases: TGTGCTAGTGGTCGCGGGACAACCCTACGGGGGGATGAGCAGTTCTTC.

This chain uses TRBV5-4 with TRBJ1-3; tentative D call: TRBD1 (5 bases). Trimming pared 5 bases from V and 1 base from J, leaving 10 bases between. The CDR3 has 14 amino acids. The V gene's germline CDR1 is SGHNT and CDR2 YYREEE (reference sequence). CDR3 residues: CASSPGTSGNTIYF. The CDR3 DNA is TGTGCCAGCAGTCCCGGGACTTCTGGAAACACCATATATTTT.

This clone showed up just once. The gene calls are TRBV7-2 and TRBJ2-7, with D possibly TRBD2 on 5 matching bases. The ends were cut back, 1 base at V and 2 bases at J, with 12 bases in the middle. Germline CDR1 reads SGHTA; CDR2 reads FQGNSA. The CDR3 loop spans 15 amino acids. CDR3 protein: CASSLVPGSPYEQYF. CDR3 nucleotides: TGTGCCAGCAGCTTAGTGCCGGGGTCCCCCTACGAGCAGTACTTC.

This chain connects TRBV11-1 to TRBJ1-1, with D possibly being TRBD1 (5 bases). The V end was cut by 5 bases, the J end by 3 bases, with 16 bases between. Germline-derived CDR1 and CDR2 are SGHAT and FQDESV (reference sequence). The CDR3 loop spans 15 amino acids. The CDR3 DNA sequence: TGTGCCAGCAGCCCATTCACTGGGGGGGACACTGAAGCTTTCTTT. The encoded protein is CASSPFTGGDTEAFF.

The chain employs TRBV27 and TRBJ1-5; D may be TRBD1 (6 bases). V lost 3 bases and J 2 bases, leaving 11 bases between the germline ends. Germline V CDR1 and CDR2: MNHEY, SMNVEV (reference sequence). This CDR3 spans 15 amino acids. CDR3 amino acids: CASSLGRQGNQPQHF. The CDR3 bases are TGTGCCAGCAGTTTGGGGCGACAGGGCAATCAGCCCCAGCATTTT.

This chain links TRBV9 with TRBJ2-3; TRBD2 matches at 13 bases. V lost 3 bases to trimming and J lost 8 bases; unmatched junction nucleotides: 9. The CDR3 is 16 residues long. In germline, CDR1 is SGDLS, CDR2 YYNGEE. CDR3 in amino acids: CASSEQLAGGQGTQYF. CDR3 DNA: TGTGCCAGCAGCGAGCAACTAGCGGGGGGGCAGGGTACGCAGTATTTT.

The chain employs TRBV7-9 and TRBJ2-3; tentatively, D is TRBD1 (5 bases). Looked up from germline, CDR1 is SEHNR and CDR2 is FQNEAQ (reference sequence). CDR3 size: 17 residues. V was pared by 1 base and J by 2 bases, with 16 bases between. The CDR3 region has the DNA TGTGCCAGCAGCTTAGGTTTGACAGAAACGATCACAGATACGCAGTATTTT. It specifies CASSLGLTETITDTQYF.

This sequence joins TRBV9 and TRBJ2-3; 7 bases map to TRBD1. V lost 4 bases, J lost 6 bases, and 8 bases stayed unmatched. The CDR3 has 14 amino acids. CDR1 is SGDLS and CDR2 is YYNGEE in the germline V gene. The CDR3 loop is CASSRDSGRDTQYF. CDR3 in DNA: TGTGCCAGCAGCCGGGACAGCGGCAGGGATACGCAGTATTTT.

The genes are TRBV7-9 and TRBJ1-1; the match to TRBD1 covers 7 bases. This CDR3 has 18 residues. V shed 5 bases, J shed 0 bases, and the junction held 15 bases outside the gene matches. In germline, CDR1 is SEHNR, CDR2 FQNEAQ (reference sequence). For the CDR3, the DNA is TGTGCCAGCAGCGTAACGCCGAAGACGGGACAGCTGAACACTGAAGCTTTCTTT. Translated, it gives CASSVTPKTGQLNTEAFF.

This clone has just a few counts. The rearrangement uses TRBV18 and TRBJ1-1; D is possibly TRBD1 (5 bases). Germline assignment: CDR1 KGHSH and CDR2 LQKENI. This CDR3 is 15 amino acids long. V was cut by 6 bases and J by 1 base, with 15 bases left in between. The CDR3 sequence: CASSQSTASNTEAFF. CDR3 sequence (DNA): TGTGCCAGCTCTCAGTCGACAGCCTCGAACACTGAAGCTTTCTTT.